Following are 32 T cell receptor beta chains from one sample sequenced in a study of T-cell memory formation after mild COVID-19 (dated by TCRdb to 2020 to 2022). Libraries were constructed by 5' RACE. The sequencer listed for this sample is Illumina NovaSeq 6000. Through fastp at Q25 and MiXCR, TCRdb rebuilt clones from the public reads, retaining in-frame beta chains. Here each entry gathers all rows of one CDR3 protein and keeps the most common genes and DNA. Across this sample there are approximately 250,000 distinct CDR3 sequences, with around 15% seen only once. The top ten clonotypes cover 20% to 25% of the sample. The sequenced sample consisted of PBMCs or a T cell subset sorted from them (not recorded which). The receptors stem from a man younger than 35 who had mild COVID-19 (a few samples of this study predate the infection). The sample titles of this study are shuffled in the database, so cell type and time point are left out; the donor was told from shared clones.

The genes are TRBV6-6 and TRBJ1-5, with D possibly matching TRBD1 (5 bases). The CDR3 sequence is 16 residues long. Germline assignment: CDR1 MNHNY and CDR2 SVGAGI (reference sequence). Trimming shortened V by 6 bases and J by 4 bases, and 19 bases separated the two germline ends. This chain's CDR3 is CASRPRWQGDNQPQHF. As DNA, the CDR3 is TGTGCCAGCAGACCCCGGTGGCAGGGTGATAATCAGCCCCAGCATTTT.

In its sample, this clonotype was seen a few times. The chain is built from TRBV5-5 and TRBJ2-5, with D unclear. Germline lookup yields CDR1 SGHKS and CDR2 YYEKEE (reference sequence). The CDR3 spans 19 residues. Trimming removed 4 bases at V and 5 bases at J, with 30 bases between. Here the CDR3 DNA reads TGTGCCAGCAGCCCACGGAGATACTCCCCGGTCACAATTAGTGAGACCCAGTACTTC. Protein: CASSPRRYSPVTISETQYF.

The chain recombines TRBV7-9 with TRBJ2-5, with 9 bases lining up with TRBD2. The germline V gene encodes CDR1 SEHNR and CDR2 FQNEAQ (reference sequence). This CDR3 spans 15 amino acids. With V trimmed by 2 bases and J by 3 bases, 4 bases remained unmatched. CDR3 region: CASSLLSGGKETQYF. In DNA, the CDR3 is TGTGCCAGCAGCTTACTTAGCGGGGGAAAAGAGACCCAGTACTTC.

The chain employs TRBV7-2 and TRBJ1-1; D unresolved. This CDR3 is 14 amino acids long. In germline, CDR1 is SGHTA, CDR2 FQGNSA. Deletions cut 1 base from V and 0 bases from J, with 6 bases between. The CDR3 DNA is TGTGCCAGCAGCTTAGTAGTGCTGAACACTGAAGCTTTCTTT. Its translation is CASSLVVLNTEAFF.

In this sample, this clonotype turned up many times. The rearrangement links TRBV5-1 to TRBJ1-1, with D uncertain. Trimming left V 5 bases short and J 5 bases short, with 19 bases between. Germline-derived CDR1 and CDR2 are SGHRS and YFSETQ. The CDR3 is made up of 15 amino acids. CDR3 in amino acids: CASSLLLGKETEAFF. CDR3 DNA: TGCGCCAGCAGTTTACTATTGGGAAAAGAGACTGAAGCTTTCTTT.

This clonotype was found a few times. CDR3 in amino acids: CASSLEGLAREQYV. The CDR3 DNA follows: TGTGCCAGCAGCCTAGAGGGCCTAGCGCGGGAGCAGTACGTC. This chain uses TRBV7-2 with TRBJ2-7, with a tentative D call TRBD2 (6 bases). Germline V gene sequence: CDR1 SGHTA, CDR2 FQGNSA. The V and J ends lost 5 bases and 7 bases respectively, with 18 bases between them. CDR3 size: 14 residues.

This clonotype was observed a handful of times. The genes are TRBV28 and TRBJ2-4, with 8 bases lining up with TRBD2. Germline trimming cut 8 bases from V and 6 bases from J; bases unmatched to any gene: 9. The germline gives CDR1 MDHEN, CDR2 SYDVKM. The length of the CDR3 is 14 residues. This CDR3 reads CASRVGGAGNIQYF. The CDR3 bases are TGTGCCAGCCGGGTCGGGGGGGCCGGAAACATTCAGTACTTC.

This clonotype has only one observation. The chain employs TRBV5-1 and TRBJ2-7; D tentatively fits TRBD1 or TRBD2 (6 bases each). CDR3 length equals 13 residues. V lost 4 bases and J lost 10, with 18 bases in between. Germline V gene data show CDR1 as SGHRS and CDR2 as YFSETQ. Here the CDR3 DNA reads TGCGCCAGCAGCGCCGGGGACACTGGACTACAGTACTTC. As protein: CASSAGDTGLQYF. The entire variable domain, with the rest obtained from reference TRBV5-1 and TRBJ2-7, is as follows: KAGVTQTPRYLIKTRGQQVTLSCSPISGHRSVSWYQQTPGQGLQFLFEYFSETQRNKGNFPGRFSGRQFSNSRSEMNVSTLELGDSALYLCASSAGDTGLQYFGPGTRLTVT.

V is TRBV20-1 and J is TRBJ1-1; D perhaps matches TRBD1 (5 bases). CDR1 is DFQATT and CDR2 is SNEGSKA in the germline V gene (reference sequence). The CDR3 length is 13 residues. V was trimmed by 2 bases and J by 4 bases, leaving 11 bases between them. Written as DNA, the CDR3 is TGCAGTGCTAGACATCAGGGACGCACTGAAGCTTTCTTT. Translation: CSARHQGRTEAFF.

The table lists this clonotype with a few counts. The chain links TRBV6-2 or TRBV6-3 to TRBJ2-5; TRBD1 or TRBD2 may be the D gene (6 bases each). Germline lookup yields CDR1 MNHEY and CDR2 SVGEGT. The CDR3 consists of 15 residues. Trimming pared 7 bases from V and 4 bases from J, leaving 19 bases between. As DNA, the CDR3 is TGTGCCAGCAAGGTCGTAGGGGGGACACTAGAGACCCAGTACTTC. It codes for CASKVVGGTLETQYF.

V and J are TRBV7-9 and TRBJ2-1, with D maybe TRBD1 (6 bases). This CDR3 has 14 amino acids. Deletions cut 2 bases from V and 3 bases from J, with 8 bases between. Germline assignment: CDR1 SEHNR and CDR2 FQNEAQ (reference sequence). The CDR3: CASSLSGHYNEQFF. The CDR3 region has the DNA TGTGCCAGCAGCTTATCGGGACACTACAATGAGCAGTTCTTC.

In this sample, this clonotype turned up a few times. The V gene is TRBV19, the J gene TRBJ2-1; 7 bases align to TRBD2. J lost 3 bases, V lost 4 bases, and 9 bases had no gene match. Germline V lookup: CDR1 LNHDA, CDR2 SQIVND (reference sequence). This CDR3 spans 16 amino acids. This chain's CDR3 is CASSTTRRGFYNEQFF. CDR3 in DNA: TGTGCCAGTAGTACAACGCGGCGGGGGTTCTACAATGAGCAGTTCTTC.

V gene TRBV24-1 combines with J gene TRBJ2-5, with a weak D call TRBD1 (6 bases). Trimming removed 5 bases at V and 1 base at J, with 10 bases between. Germline values: CDR1 KGHDR, CDR2 SFDVKD. CDR3 length equals 14 residues. Here the CDR3 reads CATSGGQLQETQYF. In nucleotides, the CDR3 is TGTGCCACCAGTGGCGGACAGCTCCAAGAGACCCAGTACTTC.

This clonotype was seen a handful of times. V usage is TRBV4-3 and J usage is TRBJ2-3; D might be TRBD1 (5 bases). Per the germline V gene, CDR1 is LGHNA and CDR2 is YSLEER. The CDR3 has 16 amino acids. Trimming left V 1 base short and J 0 bases short, with 11 bases between. CDR3 sequence reads: CASSQGQGPSTDTQYF. CDR3 DNA sequence: TGCGCCAGCAGCCAAGGGCAGGGTCCTAGCACAGATACGCAGTATTTT.

This clonotype was seen a few times. The chain recombines TRBV3-1 with TRBJ2-1; the D is unclear. Deletions cut 1 base from V and 0 bases from J, with 10 bases between. The CDR3 contains 16 residues. CDR1 LGHDT and CDR2 YNNKEL come from the germline V gene (reference sequence). The CDR3 is CASSQVQGYSYNEQFF. The CDR3 nucleotides read TGTGCCAGCAGCCAAGTGCAAGGGTACTCCTACAATGAGCAGTTCTTC.

This clonotype has a count of ten or more. This chain uses TRBV7-9 with TRBJ1-2, with D unresolved. V was clipped by 1 base and J by 2 bases, with 11 bases between them. The germline V gene has CDR1 SEHNR and CDR2 FQNEAQ (reference sequence). The CDR3 is made up of 15 amino acids. The CDR3 here is CASSLDALRNYGYTF. The CDR3 bases are TGTGCCAGCAGCTTAGATGCCCTACGGAACTATGGCTACACCTTC.

The genes are TRBV20-1 and TRBJ1-6; D is unclear. Germline lookup yields CDR1 DFQATT and CDR2 SNEGSKA (reference sequence). Trimming removed 3 bases from V and 0 bases from J, with 9 bases in between. The CDR3 runs to 15 residues. The CDR3 DNA follows: TGCAGTGCTAGTCCCTATAGCTCCTATAATTCACCCCTCCACTTT. This codes for CSASPYSSYNSPLHF.

The genes are TRBV7-8 and TRBJ2-1; D is possibly TRBD1 or TRBD2 (5 bases each). The ends were cut back, 3 bases at V and 3 bases at J, with 9 bases in the middle. Germline loops: CDR1 SGHVS, CDR2 FQNEAQ. The CDR3 is made up of 14 amino acids. The CDR3: CASSFPGSYNEQFF. CDR3 coding DNA: TGTGCCAGCAGCTTCCCAGGGAGCTACAATGAGCAGTTCTTC.

This clonotype came up once. The rearrangement links TRBV7-9 to TRBJ1-6; 8 bases align to TRBD1. CDR3 length equals 17 residues. Per the germline V gene, CDR1 is SEHNR and CDR2 is FQNEAQ (reference sequence). Losses at the gene ends were 4 bases for V and 6 bases for J; bases not matched to a gene: 11. The CDR3 coding sequence is TGTGCCAGCAGCTCCACGTATTTACAGGGGGGTAATTCACCCCTCCACTTT. It is translated as CASSSTYLQGGNSPLHF.

The CDR3 is CASSHRRGPHYGYTF. CDR3 in DNA: TGTGCCAGCAGCCACCGGAGGGGGCCCCACTATGGCTACACCTTC. The chain is built from TRBV12-3 or TRBV12-4 and TRBJ1-2; 7 bases align to TRBD1. The CDR3 spans 15 residues. Germline trimming cut 6 bases from V and 3 bases from J; bases unmatched to any gene: 10.

V and J are TRBV3-1 and TRBJ1-1, with a tentative D call TRBD1 (6 bases). Trimming removed 1 base from V and 5 bases from J, with 17 bases in between. This CDR3 is built from 16 residues. Germline V gene sequence: CDR1 LGHDT, CDR2 YNNKEL (reference sequence). The CDR3 is CASSQGRKRGRTEAFF. The CDR3 DNA sequence: TGTGCCAGCAGCCAAGGGCGGAAAAGGGGGAGGACTGAAGCTTTCTTT.

This clonotype was seen a single time. This chain links TRBV6-2 or TRBV6-3 with TRBJ2-1; D uncertain. Germline assignment: CDR1 MNHEY and CDR2 SVGEGT. Trimming shortened V by 2 bases and J by 6 bases, and 8 bases separated the two germline ends. The CDR3 sequence is 13 residues long. CDR3 sequence: CASSYPLPNEQFF. The CDR3 DNA is TGTGCCAGCAGTTACCCCCTCCCCAATGAGCAGTTCTTC.

The gene calls are TRBV3-1 and TRBJ1-4; 7 nucleotides agree with TRBD1. This CDR3 contains 15 residues. Trimming at V came to 3 bases and at J to 5 bases, leaving 6 bases not matched to a gene. Germline loops: CDR1 LGHDT, CDR2 YNNKEL (reference sequence). The CDR3 is CASSHWDRKNEKLFF. CDR3 DNA sequence: TGTGCCAGCAGCCATTGGGACAGAAAAAATGAAAAACTGTTTTTT.

Concerning this clonotype: Just one base apart from a much larger clone, this may be a read error. The CDR3 DNA reads as TGTGCCAGCAGCTTAGCTCGAAGGACAGGGGGACTCTTC. Amino acid sequence: CASSLARRTGGLF. The chain links TRBV7-2 to TRBJ2-7, with 10 bases aligning to TRBD1. The CDR3 consists of 13 residues. Germline-derived CDR1 and CDR2 are SGHTA and FQGNSA.

This chain uses TRBV20-1 with TRBJ2-7; 8 bases agree with TRBD1. CDR3 length equals 13 residues. V was pared by 6 bases and J by 4 bases, with 8 bases of the junction left unmatched. Germline V gene sequence: CDR1 DFQATT, CDR2 SNEGSKA (reference sequence). This chain's CDR3 is CSARQGIRYEQYF. DNA for the CDR3: TGCAGTGCGAGACAGGGGATTAGATACGAGCAGTACTTC.

The chain recombines TRBV7-2 with TRBJ1-4, with D tentatively TRBD1 (5 bases). This CDR3 has 16 amino acids. Germline V gene sequence: CDR1 SGHTA, CDR2 FQGNSA. Trimming removed 2 bases from V and 10 bases from J, with 20 bases in between. CDR3 sequence (DNA): TGTGCCAGCAGCTTAAGGGGTGGGTCCGGGACGGGAAAACTGTTTTTT. Amino acids: CASSLRGGSGTGKLFF. Complete variable domain (other parts from reference TRBV7-2 and TRBJ1-4): GAGVSQSPSNKVTEKGKDVELRCDPISGHTALYWYRQSLGQGLEFLIYFQGNSAPDKSGLPSDRFSAERTGGSVSTLTIQRTQQEDSAVYLCASSLRGGSGTGKLFFGSGTQLSVL.

The V call is TRBV13, the J call TRBJ1-1, with 9 bases identical to TRBD1. The CDR3 length is 15 residues. CDR1 and CDR2 (germline): PRHDT, FYEKMQ (reference sequence). With 5 bases clipped from V and 1 base from J, the junction kept 5 bases outside the gene matches. CDR3 sequence (DNA): TGTGCCAGCAGCCCAAACAGGGGGCAGAACACTGAAGCTTTCTTT. It yields the protein CASSPNRGQNTEAFF.

CDR3 DNA sequence: TGTGCCAGCAGTGACTCTGACCGGCCGGGAGTGGCTTTCTTT. Its protein product is CASSDSDRPGVAFF. The rearrangement joins TRBV6-4 to TRBJ1-1; D is ambiguous. Germline CDR1 is MRHNA and CDR2 is SNTAGT. This CDR3 has 14 residues. The V end lost 0 bases, the J end lost 11 bases, and 16 bases lay between the germline ends.

This clonotype was seen at least ten times. V is TRBV7-8 and J is TRBJ2-7; D is unclear. The V gene lost 1 base and the J gene lost 2 bases, with 6 bases spanning the gap. Germline V gene lookup returns CDR1 SGHVS and CDR2 FQNEAQ. The CDR3 has 13 residues. CDR3 sequence reads: CASSLDRAYEQYV. In nucleotides, the CDR3 is TGTGCCAGCAGCTTAGATAGGGCCTACGAGCAGTACGTC.

The chain couples TRBV27 to TRBJ2-1; D gene unclear. Germline values: CDR1 MNHEY, CDR2 SMNVEV (reference sequence). V was trimmed by 7 bases and J by 9 bases, leaving 16 bases between them. The CDR3 loop spans 13 amino acids. CDR3 nucleotide sequence: TGTGCCAGCACCGGGTTCATGGGTCGTGAGCAGTTCTTC. Residues: CASTGFMGREQFF.

The chain has TRBV6-6 and TRBJ2-2; the D call may be TRBD1 or TRBD2 (5 bases each). Germline-derived CDR1 and CDR2 are MNHNY and SVGAGI (reference sequence). Trimming stripped 5 bases from V and 3 bases from J, with 16 bases between. This CDR3 is built from 16 residues. The CDR3 nucleotides read TGTGCCAGCAGTAACCCGGGACCCCCCGACACCGGGGAGCTGTTTTTT. Translation: CASSNPGPPDTGELFF.

A few counts support this clonotype. The chain is built from TRBV6-5 and TRBJ2-1; the D call may be TRBD1 or TRBD2 (5 bases each). V shed 6 bases and J shed 7 bases, with 10 bases lying between them. Germline V gene data show CDR1 as MNHEY and CDR2 as SVGAGI. This CDR3 has 12 residues. The CDR3 here is CASSREGNEQFF. The CDR3 nucleotides are TGTGCCAGCAGCCGCGAGGGGAATGAGCAGTTCTTC.